The present TCR beta chain was sequenced within a study of T cell responses to AZD1222 COVID-19 vaccine. To note about this clone: Its antigen is not identified.

The table came from immunoSEQ multiplex PCR; TCRdb's copy has only in-frame clones and leaves some out. The data contain 100,000 to 150,000 clones, around 85% of them singletons. General study points: Among spike-specific TCRs, nearly half reportedly target unmutated variant regions. Spike was spanned by vaccine-associated CD4 TCRs, with dominance at 160-218 and 743-854.

V gave up 0 bases and J gave up 4 bases, with 13 bases separating them. The CDR3 length is 16 residues. Germline CDR1 reads LNHDA; CDR2 reads SQIVND (reference sequence). Specimen: peripheral blood, collected 28 days after the second AZD1222 dose. The chain uses TRBV19 and TRBJ1-5; D is ambiguous. The source is an adult who received the AZD1222 COVID-19 vaccine. The CDR3 DNA sequence: TGTGCCAGTAGTATAGACCTCTCACGGATAAATCAGCCCCAGCATTTT. It translates to CASSIDLSRINQPQHF. Combining the CDR3 with reference TRBV19 and TRBJ1-5 gives the whole variable domain DGGITQSPKYLFRKEGQNVTLSCEQNLNHDAMYWYRQDPGQGLRLIYYSQIVNDFQKGDIAEGYSVSREKKESFPLTVTSAQKNPTAFYLCASSIDLSRINQPQHFGDGTRLSIL.